These 10 T cell receptor beta chains were all obtained from the same sample, sequenced in a study of TIL therapy for anti-PD-1-resistant metastatic lung cancer. Sequencing used immunoSEQ v3. Here immunoSEQ multiplex PCR was the method, and the copy in TCRdb shows in-frame clones only, minus some. In the table there are 20,000 to 25,000 clones, about 71% of which are singletons. This sample's time point: pre-treatment sample, taken before nivolumab and TIL therapy. Sequencing used blood, obtained at baseline. The source is a person between 25 and 79 years old with non-small cell lung cancer.

The chain links TRBV15 to TRBJ1-4, with 7 bases fitting TRBD1. The CDR3 runs 18 residues. V trimming: 1 base; J trimming: 2 bases; junction bases outside the gene matches: 10. Germline lookup yields CDR1 LNHNV and CDR2 YYDKDF (reference sequence). This CDR3 is CATSRGGSKGATNEKLFF. The CDR3 DNA follows: TGTGCCACCAGCAGAGGGGGTTCTAAGGGGGCCACTAATGAAAAACTGTTTTTT.

The chain joins TRBV27 to TRBJ2-1; 11 nucleotides agree with TRBD2. CDR1 and CDR2 (germline): MNHEY, SMNVEV (reference sequence). This CDR3 spans 15 amino acids. V was pared by 6 bases and J by 4 bases, with 5 bases of the junction left unmatched. The CDR3 DNA follows: TGTGCCAGCAGAGTAAGACTAGCGGGGTACAATGAGCAGTTCTTC. Its protein product is CASRVRLAGYNEQFF.

The chain carries TRBV7-3 and TRBJ2-1, with a possible D match to TRBD1 (5 bases). Germline CDR1 is SGHTA and CDR2 is FQGTGA. V dropped 2 bases and J dropped 9 bases, with 11 bases sitting between them. This CDR3 has 13 amino acids. The DNA of the CDR3 is TGTGCCAGCAGCTTACAGGGATGGGGTGAGCAGTTCTTC. It translates to CASSLQGWGEQFF.

This clone was found once. The chain couples TRBV6-5 to TRBJ2-1; the D gene is possibly TRBD1 (5 bases). This CDR3 spans 12 amino acids. Germline V gene lookup returns CDR1 MNHEY and CDR2 SVGAGI. The V gene lost 0 bases and the J gene lost 8 bases, with 5 bases spanning the gap. The CDR3 nucleotides read TGTGCCAGCAGTTACTCGGGGCATGAGCAGTTCTTC. It codes for CASSYSGHEQFF.

The gene calls are TRBV2 and TRBJ2-7; maybe TRBD2 (6 bases). V lost 0 bases, J lost 12 bases, and 18 bases lay in between. The CDR3 is 14 residues long. Germline V gene lookup returns CDR1 SNHLY and CDR2 FYNNEI. CDR3 bases: TGTGCCAGCAGTGAAGCCCTCACCCGGGACTGGCGGTACTTC. This codes for CASSEALTRDWRYF.

The V and J genes are TRBV2 and TRBJ2-5; TRBD1 agrees at 8 bases. The ends lost 6 bases at V and 4 bases at J; junction bases unmatched: 4. Germline CDR1 reads SNHLY; CDR2 reads FYNNEI. This CDR3 is built from 13 residues. Here the CDR3 reads CASSDGQGETQYF. Here the CDR3 DNA reads TGTGCCAGCAGCGACGGACAGGGAGAGACCCAGTACTTC.

The rearrangement uses TRBV5-1 and TRBJ2-5, with D possibly matching TRBD1 (6 bases). The germline V gene has CDR1 SGHRS and CDR2 YFSETQ. The V end was cut by 0 bases, the J end by 2 bases, with 14 bases between. This CDR3 has 16 residues. The CDR3 loop is CASSLGGGGGQETQYF. CDR3 coding DNA: TGCGCCAGCAGCTTGGGTGGGGGCGGCGGACAAGAGACCCAGTACTTC.

The chain employs TRBV2 and TRBJ2-7, with 9 nucleotides matching TRBD1. V lost 6 bases to trimming and J lost 2 bases; unmatched junction nucleotides: 2. CDR3 length: 13 amino acids. The germline gives CDR1 SNHLY, CDR2 FYNNEI. The CDR3 spells CASRDRGPYEQYV. Written as DNA, the CDR3 is TGTGCCAGCAGGGACAGGGGTCCCTACGAGCAGTACGTC.

The rearrangement links TRBV12-3 or TRBV12-4 to TRBJ2-1; D is uncertain. The CDR3 has 13 amino acids. Trimming removed 3 bases at V and 10 bases at J, with 13 bases between. CDR3 in DNA: TGTGCCAGCAGTTTTTCGCTAGTAGAGGAGCAGTTCTTC. Residues: CASSFSLVEEQFF.

This clone has only one observation. This chain joins TRBV12-3 or TRBV12-4 and TRBJ2-2; no definite D call. Trimming removed 3 bases from V and 3 bases from J, with 2 bases in between. The CDR3 spans 12 residues. This CDR3 is CASSFYTGELFF. The CDR3, as DNA: TGTGCCAGCAGTTTCTACACCGGGGAGCTGTTTTTT.